One and the same sample provided the 9 T cell receptor beta chains below, sequenced in a study of response to subunit inactivated influenza vaccine. MiXCR, applied by TCRdb to the RT-PCR reads, yields one record per CDR3 protein. The data show about 650,000 distinct CDR3 sequences, around 14% seen once. Specimen: PBMCs from blood, collected about 13 days after vaccination. All receptors come from a man in his fifties or sixties who received an inactivated influenza vaccine.

The V and J genes are TRBV10-3 and TRBJ2-2, with 8 bases fitting TRBD1. The CDR3 totals 19 residues. CDR1 is ENHRY and CDR2 is SYGVKD in the germline V gene. J lost 3 bases, V lost 5 bases, and 17 bases had no gene match. The CDR3 is CAISIIWQGAQWDTGELFF. Here the CDR3 DNA reads TGTGCCATCAGTATTATCTGGCAGGGGGCTCAGTGGGACACCGGGGAGCTGTTTTTT.

This rearrangement joins TRBV2 to TRBJ2-5; D ambiguous. From germline, CDR1 is SNHLY and CDR2 FYNNEI. Trimming shortened V by 6 bases and J by 3 bases, and 14 bases separated the two germline ends. This CDR3 has 14 residues. The CDR3 spells CASRVGRLKETQYF. The CDR3, as DNA: TGTGCCAGCAGAGTCGGACGACTGAAAGAGACCCAGTACTTC.

The chain links TRBV20-1 to TRBJ1-1; no definite D call. V shed 2 bases and J shed 4 bases, with 14 bases lying between them. The CDR3 spans 14 residues. Germline lookup yields CDR1 DFQATT and CDR2 SNEGSKA (reference sequence). The DNA for the CDR3 is TGCAGTGCTAGATCCCCAGTAGGCGGCACTGAAGCTTTCTTT. It encodes CSARSPVGGTEAFF.

V usage is TRBV10-3 and J usage is TRBJ2-2; TRBD1 matches at 8 bases. Germline V gene lookup returns CDR1 ENHRY and CDR2 SYGVKD. This CDR3 is built from 14 residues. The trim removed 7 bases at V and 3 bases at J, leaving 4 bases unmatched. The CDR3, as DNA: TGTGCCATCACCAGGGACAGGCACACCGGGGAGCTGTTTTTT. Protein sequence: CAITRDRHTGELFF.

DNA for the CDR3: TGCAGCGTTGAACGACAGGGGTTGACCCAGTACTTC. As protein: CSVERQGLTQYF. The chain recombines TRBV29-1 with TRBJ2-5; 8 bases map to TRBD1. This CDR3 is 12 amino acids long. V dropped 2 bases and J dropped 7; count of bases not matched to a gene: 3. Germline V gene lookup returns CDR1 SQVTM and CDR2 ANQGSEA.

This CDR3 reads CASSLQTLGDNEQFF. The CDR3 DNA is TGTGCCAGCAGCCTCCAGACCCTTGGAGATAATGAGCAGTTCTTC. The V call is TRBV6-2 or TRBV6-3, the J call TRBJ2-1; D is unclear. The CDR3 loop spans 15 amino acids. Germline CDR1 MNHEY, CDR2 SVGEGT. The V end lost 6 bases, the J end lost 7 bases, and 19 bases lay between the germline ends.

This clonotype was counted ten times or more. The chain joins TRBV9 to TRBJ1-2; D not resolved. CDR3 length: 15 amino acids. Germline V gene data show CDR1 as SGDLS and CDR2 as YYNGEE. V was cut by 0 bases and J by 6 bases, with 15 bases left in between. CDR3 sequence: CASSVAPGVGHGYTF. As DNA, the CDR3 is TGTGCCAGCAGCGTAGCTCCTGGGGTCGGGCATGGCTACACCTTC.

The chain combines TRBV5-1 with TRBJ1-1; D gene uncertain. The CDR3 is 16 amino acids. Germline V gene data show CDR1 as SGHRS and CDR2 as YFSETQ. V was shortened by 0 bases and J by 0 bases, with 12 bases between the two germline ends. CDR3 sequence (DNA): TGCGCCAGCAGCTTGGGCCGCGGCAGTATGAACACTGAAGCTTTCTTT. It encodes CASSLGRGSMNTEAFF.

This clonotype was picked up a small number of times. The rearrangement links TRBV12-3 or TRBV12-4 to TRBJ1-2, with 12 bases aligning to TRBD1. The CDR3 is 14 amino acids. Trimming at V came to 6 bases and at J to 7 bases, leaving 6 bases not matched to a gene. CDR3 sequence reads: CASSGTGGGVGYTF. In DNA, the CDR3 is TGTGCCAGCAGCGGGACAGGGGGCGGTGTTGGCTACACCTTC.